The clone carrying this TCR beta chain was found a few times. Its antigen is currently unknown. This entry belongs to a study of T-cell memory formation after mild COVID-19. Whole-study context: TCR clusters were mostly confined to one donor each. Study-wide results and limits: Pre-infection memory carried some responding clones, suggesting that cross-reactive memory joined.

The germline V and J ends were trimmed by 0 bases and 5 bases, with 14 bases remaining between them. Germline assignment: CDR1 MNHNY and CDR2 SVGAGI (reference sequence). CDR3 size: 15 residues. Constant-segment-primed 5'RACE gave TCR alpha and TCR beta cDNA libraries with sample barcodes and UMIs. MiXCR, applied by TCRdb to the 5' RACE reads, yields one record per CDR3 protein. The sample yields under 650,000 distinct CDR3 sequences, about 20% seen once. The TCR originated in an adult woman who had mild COVID-19 (a few samples of this study predate the infection). Cell type and time point are not known. Sequences were obtained from PBMCs or a T cell subset sorted from them (not recorded which). V usage is TRBV6-6 and J usage is TRBJ2-7, with D perhaps assigned TRBD1 or TRBD2 (5 bases each). The CDR3: CASSYSTRGRDEQYF. CDR3 sequence (DNA): TGTGCCAGCAGTTACTCGACGAGGGGTAGGGACGAGCAGTACTTC.